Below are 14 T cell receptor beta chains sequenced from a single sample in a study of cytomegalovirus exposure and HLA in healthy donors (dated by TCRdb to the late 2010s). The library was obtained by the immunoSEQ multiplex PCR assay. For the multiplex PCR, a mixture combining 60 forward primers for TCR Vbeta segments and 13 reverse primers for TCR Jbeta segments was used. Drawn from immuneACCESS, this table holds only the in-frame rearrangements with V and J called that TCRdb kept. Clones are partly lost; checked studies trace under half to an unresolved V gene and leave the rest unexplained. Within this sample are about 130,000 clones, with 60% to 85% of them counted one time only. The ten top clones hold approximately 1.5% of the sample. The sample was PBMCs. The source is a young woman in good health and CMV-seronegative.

The CDR3 DNA reads TGCGCCAGCAGCTACCAGGGGGTCGCGAACACTGAAGCTTTCTTT. Translating gives CASSYQGVANTEAFF. The chain carries TRBV5-1 and TRBJ1-1; TRBD1 matches at 7 bases. With V trimmed by 3 bases and J by 1 base, 6 bases remained unmatched. The CDR3 is made up of 15 amino acids. The V gene's germline CDR1 is SGHRS and CDR2 YFSETQ.

The DNA for the CDR3 is TGTGCCTGGTCTTTCCCCGGTACCGGAGAGACCCAGTACTTC. Translated: CAWSFPGTGETQYF. The chain joins TRBV30 to TRBJ2-5; D unclear. V was clipped by 5 bases and J by 4 bases, with 17 bases between them. The length of the CDR3 is 14 residues. CDR1 and CDR2 from the germline V gene are GTSNPN and SVGIG (reference sequence).

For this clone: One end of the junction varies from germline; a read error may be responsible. The CDR3 protein is CVWRAPGLGYSNQPQHF. As DNA, the CDR3 is TGTGTCTGGAGAGCACCGGGACTGGGGTATAGCAATCAGCCCCAGCATTTT. The gene calls are TRBV30 and TRBJ1-5; tentative D call: TRBD1 (5 bases). Germline values: CDR1 GTSNPN, CDR2 SVGIG (reference sequence). This CDR3 region has 17 residues.

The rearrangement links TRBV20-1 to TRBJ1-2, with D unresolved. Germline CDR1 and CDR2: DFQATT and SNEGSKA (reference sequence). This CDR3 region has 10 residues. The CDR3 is CSSGKAGYTF. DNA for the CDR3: TGCAGCTCCGGGAAAGCGGGCTACACCTTC.

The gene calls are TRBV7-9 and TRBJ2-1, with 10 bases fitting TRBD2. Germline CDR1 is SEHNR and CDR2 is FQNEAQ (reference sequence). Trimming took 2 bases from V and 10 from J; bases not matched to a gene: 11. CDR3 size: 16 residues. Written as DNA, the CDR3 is TGTGCCAGCAGCTTATCAGCGGGAGGGCCCAAGAAAGAGCAGTTCTTC. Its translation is CASSLSAGGPKKEQFF.

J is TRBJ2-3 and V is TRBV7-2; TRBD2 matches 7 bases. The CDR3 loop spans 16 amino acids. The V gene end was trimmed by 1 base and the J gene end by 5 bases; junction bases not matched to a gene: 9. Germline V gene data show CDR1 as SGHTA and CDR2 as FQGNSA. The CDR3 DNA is TGTGCCAGCAGCTTAGTCGGGAGGACCGACGGAGATACGCAGTATTTT. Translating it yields CASSLVGRTDGDTQYF.

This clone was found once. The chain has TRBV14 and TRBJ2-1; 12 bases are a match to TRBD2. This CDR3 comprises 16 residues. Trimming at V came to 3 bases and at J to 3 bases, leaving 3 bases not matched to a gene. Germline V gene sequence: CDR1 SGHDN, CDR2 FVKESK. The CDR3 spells CASSHLLAGGYNEQFF. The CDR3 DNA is TGTGCCAGCAGCCACCTACTAGCGGGGGGCTACAATGAGCAGTTCTTC.

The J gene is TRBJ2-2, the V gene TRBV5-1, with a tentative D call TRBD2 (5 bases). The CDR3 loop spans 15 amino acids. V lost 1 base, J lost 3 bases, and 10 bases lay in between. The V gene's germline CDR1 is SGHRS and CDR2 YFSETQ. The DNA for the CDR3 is TGCGCCAGCAGCTTGAGTGGGAGCGACACCGGGGAGCTGTTTTTT. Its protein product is CASSLSGSDTGELFF. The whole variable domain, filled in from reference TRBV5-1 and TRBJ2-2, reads KAGVTQTPRYLIKTRGQQVTLSCSPISGHRSVSWYQQTPGQGLQFLFEYFSETQRNKGNFPGRFSGRQFSNSRSEMNVSTLELGDSALYLCASSLSGSDTGELFFGEGSRLTVL.

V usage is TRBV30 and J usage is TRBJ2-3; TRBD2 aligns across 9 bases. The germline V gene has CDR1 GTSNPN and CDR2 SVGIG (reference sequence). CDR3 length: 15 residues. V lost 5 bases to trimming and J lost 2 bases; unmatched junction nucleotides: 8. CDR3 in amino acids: CAWAISGGLTDTQYF. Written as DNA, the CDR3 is TGTGCCTGGGCGATTAGCGGGGGACTCACAGATACGCAGTATTTT. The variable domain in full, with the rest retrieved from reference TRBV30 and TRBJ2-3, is SQTIHQWPATLVQPVGSPLSLECTVEGTSNPNLYWYRQAAGRGLQLLFYSVGIGQISSEVPQNLSASRPQDRQFILSSKKLLLSDSGFYLCAWAISGGLTDTQYFGPGTRLTVL.

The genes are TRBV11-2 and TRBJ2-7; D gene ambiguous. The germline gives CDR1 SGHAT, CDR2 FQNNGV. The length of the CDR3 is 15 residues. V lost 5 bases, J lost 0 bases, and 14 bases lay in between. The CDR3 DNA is TGTGCCAGCAGCCAAGAACCAGGTTTCTCCTACGAGCAGTACTTC. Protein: CASSQEPGFSYEQYF.

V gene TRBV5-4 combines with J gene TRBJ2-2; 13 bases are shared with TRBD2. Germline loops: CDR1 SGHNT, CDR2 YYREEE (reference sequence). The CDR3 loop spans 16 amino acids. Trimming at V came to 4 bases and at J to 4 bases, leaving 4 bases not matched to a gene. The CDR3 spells CASSQGLAGSTGELFF. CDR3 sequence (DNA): TGTGCCAGCAGCCAGGGACTAGCGGGAAGCACCGGGGAGCTGTTTTTT.

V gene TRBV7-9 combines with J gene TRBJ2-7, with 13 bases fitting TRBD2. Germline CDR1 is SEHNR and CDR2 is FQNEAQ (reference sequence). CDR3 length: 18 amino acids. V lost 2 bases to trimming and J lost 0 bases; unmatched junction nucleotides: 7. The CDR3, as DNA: TGTGCCAGCAGCTTACGAGGGACTAGCGGGATGAGCTCCTACGAGCAGTACTTC. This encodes CASSLRGTSGMSSYEQYF.

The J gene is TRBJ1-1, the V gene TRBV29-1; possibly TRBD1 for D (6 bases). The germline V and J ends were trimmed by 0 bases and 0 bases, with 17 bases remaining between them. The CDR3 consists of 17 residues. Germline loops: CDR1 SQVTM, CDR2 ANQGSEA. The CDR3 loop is CSVEDSWQGLLNTEAFF. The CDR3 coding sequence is TGCAGCGTTGAAGATTCATGGCAGGGGCTATTGAACACTGAAGCTTTCTTT.

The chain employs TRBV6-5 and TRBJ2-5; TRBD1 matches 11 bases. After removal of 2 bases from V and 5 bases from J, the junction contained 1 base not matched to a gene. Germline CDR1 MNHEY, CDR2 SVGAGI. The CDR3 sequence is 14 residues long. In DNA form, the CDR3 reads TGTGCCAGCAGTTACCGGGACAGGGGGGAGACCCAGTACTTC. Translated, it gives CASSYRDRGETQYF.